This TCR beta chain was documented in a study of blood T cell repertoires in COVID-19. Study-level information: In each case, the material was cDNA or gDNA derived from T cells, B-cell-depleted T cells, or PBMCs.

Between the trimmed V and J ends, which lost 5 bases and 3 bases, there was a span of 14 bases. The CDR3 loop spans 14 amino acids. In germline, CDR1 is LGHDT, CDR2 YNNKEL (reference sequence). In the authors' methods: Reference gene primer amplification gave nucleated cell count estimates. Profiled with immunoSEQ multiplex PCR; TCRdb holds only in-frame clones, not every one. The V and J calls and clone size are taken from that table; D and trimming were inferred from the DNA. The data show 200,000 to 250,000 clones, roughly 80% seen once. Sequencing input: PBMCs or T cells enriched from blood (not recorded which). The origin of this receptor is a woman aged 50 to 60 who had been exposed to COVID-19. The rearrangement links TRBV3-1 (or the pseudogene TRBV3-2) to TRBJ2-7; TRBD2 is a possible D gene (7 bases). The CDR3 here is CASSSRGGFYEQYF. The CDR3 DNA follows: TGTGCCAGCAGCTCTAGGGGGGGCTTCTACGAGCAGTACTTC.